A selection of T cell receptor beta chains follows, all from one sample in a study of blood T cell repertoires in COVID-19. This table comes from immunoSEQ multiplex PCR, and its TCRdb copy is limited to in-frame clones, with some not included. The table includes roughly 42,000 clones, 85% to 90% detected once. Material for sequencing was peripheral blood. The source of these receptors is a man aged 25 to 40 with active or convalescent COVID-19. Each CDR3 is given with its conserved first and last residue. The order of the fields is D gene, clone size, J gene, V gene, CDR3 protein, CDR3 DNA. The D gene is left open where the match is weak. Where a row states a size, it is once, few, many or the class of an expanded clone; other rows omit it.

D: TRBD1
size: few
J: TRBJ1-3
V: TRBV20-1
CDR3: CSASRGTAASGNTIYF
DNA: TGCAGTGCTAGTAGGGGGACAGCCGCCTCTGGAAACACCATATATTTT

D: TRBD1
size: .
J: TRBJ1-5
V: TRBV28
CDR3: CASSYHGQGAGQPQHF
DNA: TGTGCCAGCAGTTACCACGGACAGGGAGCGGGTCAGCCCCAGCATTTT

D: TRBD1
size: .
J: TRBJ1-5
V: TRBV24-1
CDR3: CATSDPRRGPGQPQHF
DNA: TGTGCCACCAGTGACCCCCGCAGGGGGCCGGGCCAGCCCCAGCATTTT

D: .
size: .
J: TRBJ1-5
V: TRBV10-2
CDR3: CASSESESQPQHF
DNA: TGCGCCAGCAGTGAGTCCGAGAGCCAGCCCCAGCATTTT

D: .
size: .
J: TRBJ1-4
V: TRBV6-5
CDR3: CASRRGPNEKLFF
DNA: TGTGCCAGCAGGCGGGGCCCAAATGAAAAACTGTTTTTT

D: TRBD1
size: .
J: TRBJ1-1
V: TRBV29-1
CDR3: CSVQGDIIQRDTEAFF
DNA: TGCAGCGTACAGGGGGATATTATTCAAAGGGACACTGAAGCTTTCTTT

D: .
size: .
J: TRBJ2-3
V: TRBV6-6
CDR3: CASTPRDIFTDTQYF
DNA: TGTGCCAGCACCCCAAGAGACATCTTCACAGATACGCAGTATTTT

D: .
size: .
J: TRBJ2-1
V: TRBV7-2
CDR3: CASSLVKGGSEQFF
DNA: TGTGCCAGCAGCTTAGTCAAGGGTGGGAGTGAGCAGTTCTTC

D: .
size: .
J: TRBJ1-2
V: TRBV7-2
CDR3: CASSLGSGGDYGYTF
DNA: TGTGCCAGCAGCTTAGGGTCAGGAGGGGACTATGGCTACACCTTC

D: .
size: few
J: TRBJ1-2
V: TRBV20-1
CDR3: CSATRDYGYTF
DNA: TGCAGTGCGACCAGGGACTATGGCTACACCTTC

D: TRBD1
size: .
J: TRBJ1-4
V: TRBV19
CDR3: CASGPGQGSEKLFF
DNA: TGTGCCAGTGGACCGGGACAGGGGTCGGAAAAACTGTTTTTT

D: TRBD1
size: .
J: TRBJ2-2
V: TRBV24-1
CDR3: CATMGQGSTGELFF
DNA: TGTGCCACCATGGGACAGGGTTCCACCGGGGAGCTGTTTTTT

D: TRBD1
size: .
J: TRBJ1-1
V: TRBV19
CDR3: CASSPRQGVNTEAFF
DNA: TGTGCCAGTAGTCCCCGGCAGGGGGTGAACACTGAAGCTTTCTTT

D: .
size: once
J: TRBJ1-1
V: TRBV7-9
CDR3: CASSLMGHSTEAFF
DNA: TGTGCCAGCAGCTTAATGGGGCATAGCACTGAAGCTTTCTTT

D: .
size: .
J: TRBJ1-2
V: TRBV6-1
CDR3: CASSEGLQGSYGYTF
DNA: TGTGCCAGCAGTGAAGGCCTACAGGGAAGTTATGGCTACACCTTC

D: TRBD2
size: .
J: TRBJ2-5
V: TRBV29-1
CDR3: CSVARLAEETQYF
DNA: TGCAGCGTGGCACGACTAGCGGAAGAGACCCAGTACTTC

D: .
size: .
J: TRBJ1-6
V: TRBV25-1
CDR3: CASRPNADSPLHF
DNA: TGTGCCAGCAGACCTAACGCTGATTCACCCCTCCACTTT

D: TRBD2
size: .
J: TRBJ2-2
V: TRBV27
CDR3: CASRVAGETTRELFF
DNA: TGTGCCAGCAGAGTAGCGGGGGAGACTACGCGGGAGCTGTTTTTT

D: TRBD1
size: .
J: TRBJ2-4
V: TRBV7-2
CDR3: CASSITTGVGKNIQYF
DNA: TGTGCCAGCAGCATCACGACAGGGGTGGGCAAAAACATTCAGTACTTC

D: TRBD2
size: .
J: TRBJ2-3
V: TRBV5-1
CDR3: CASSYPGRGGTDTQYF
DNA: TGCGCCAGCAGCTATCCTGGGCGGGGGGGGACAGATACGCAGTATTTT

D: TRBD1
size: few
J: TRBJ1-1
V: TRBV11-3
CDR3: CASSLGQSNTEAFF
DNA: TGTGCCAGCAGCTTGGGACAGTCGAACACTGAAGCTTTCTTT

D: .
size: .
J: TRBJ2-7
V: TRBV23-1
CDR3: CASSQSNSYEQYF
DNA: TGCGCCAGCAGTCAATCCAACAGCTACGAGCAGTACTTC

D: .
size: .
J: TRBJ2-1
V: TRBV7-2
CDR3: CASSLGTIGEFF
DNA: TGTGCCAGCAGCTTAGGGACGATAGGGGAGTTCTTC

D: TRBD1
size: .
J: TRBJ2-7
V: TRBV25-1
CDR3: CASSELAGGSSEQYF
DNA: TGTGCCAGCAGTGAATTGGCAGGGGGTTCCTCCGAGCAGTACTTC

D: TRBD2
size: few
J: TRBJ2-3
V: TRBV2
CDR3: CASSEGTLAGGADTQYF
DNA: TGTGCCAGCAGTGAAGGAACACTAGCGGGGGGTGCAGATACGCAGTATTTT

D: .
size: few
J: TRBJ1-1
V: TRBV2
CDR3: CASSPWGGVNTEAFF
DNA: TGTGCCAGCAGCCCCTGGGGAGGGGTGAACACTGAAGCTTTCTTT

D: .
size: .
J: TRBJ1-2
V: TRBV7-2
CDR3: CASDFRQGSFGYTF
DNA: TGTGCCAGCGACTTTAGGCAGGGGAGCTTTGGCTACACCTTC

D: .
size: .
J: TRBJ2-1
V: TRBV6-5
CDR3: CASRGGGNDEQFF
DNA: TGTGCCAGCCGCGGGGGCGGGAACGATGAGCAGTTCTTC

D: .
size: .
J: TRBJ1-5
V: TRBV15
CDR3: CATSRGEGYSNQPQHF
DNA: TGTGCCACCAGCAGGGGGGAGGGGTATAGCAATCAGCCCCAGCATTTT

D: TRBD1
size: .
J: TRBJ1-5
V: TRBV28
CDR3: CASSPDRGLWAPVSYSNQPQHF
DNA: TGTGCCAGCAGTCCCGACAGGGGTTTGTGGGCCCCAGTCTCCTATAGCAATCAGCCCCAGCATTTT

D: .
size: .
J: TRBJ1-3
V: TRBV18
CDR3: CASSGNRDPNTIYF
DNA: TGTGCCAGCTCAGGCAACAGGGATCCCAACACCATATATTTT

D: TRBD2
size: .
J: TRBJ2-2
V: TRBV3-1/TRBV3-2
CDR3: CASSSAGGHTNTGELFF
DNA: TGTGCCAGCAGCTCAGCGGGAGGGCACACGAACACCGGGGAGCTGTTTTTT

D: .
size: .
J: TRBJ1-2
V: TRBV5-4
CDR3: CASSLVQGKYGYTF
DNA: TGTGCCAGCAGCTTGGTTCAGGGCAAATATGGCTACACCTTC

D: .
size: .
J: TRBJ1-3
V: TRBV2
CDR3: CASSYLSRSTIYF
DNA: TGTGCCAGCAGTTACCTTTCCAGAAGCACCATATATTTT

D: .
size: .
J: TRBJ2-1
V: TRBV11-3
CDR3: CASSLDRGTAAFSYNEQFF
DNA: TGTGCCAGCAGCTTAGATAGGGGGACGGCGGCTTTCTCCTACAATGAGCAGTTCTTC

D: .
size: .
J: TRBJ2-5
V: TRBV11-2
CDR3: CASRELETQYF
DNA: TGTGCCAGCAGAGAGCTGGAGACCCAGTACTTC

D: TRBD1
size: .
J: TRBJ1-4
V: TRBV3-1/TRBV3-2
CDR3: CASSQEYPTGDEKLFF
DNA: TGTGCCAGCAGCCAAGAATACCCAACAGGGGACGAAAAACTGTTTTTT

D: TRBD2
size: .
J: TRBJ2-2
V: TRBV29-1
CDR3: CSVASGNTGELFF
DNA: TGCAGCGTTGCTAGCGGAAACACCGGGGAGCTGTTTTTT

D: .
size: .
J: TRBJ2-3
V: TRBV12-5
CDR3: CASGFSIRSRVGSTDTQYF
DNA: TGTGCTAGTGGTTTCAGTATCAGGTCCAGGGTGGGTAGCACAGATACGCAGTATTTT

D: .
size: .
J: TRBJ1-1
V: TRBV29-1
CDR3: CSVVAMAGMNTEAFF
DNA: TGCAGCGTTGTTGCGATGGCAGGAATGAACACTGAAGCTTTCTTT

D: .
size: .
J: TRBJ1-5
V: TRBV7-9
CDR3: CASSWEEGPQHF
DNA: TGTGCCAGCAGCTGGGAAGAGGGGCCCCAGCATTTT

D: TRBD1
size: .
J: TRBJ2-3
V: TRBV7-2
CDR3: CASSPQGAADTQYF
DNA: TGTGCCAGCAGCCCACAGGGGGCGGCAGATACGCAGTATTTT

D: TRBD2
size: .
J: TRBJ2-2
V: TRBV7-9
CDR3: CASSFPSGENTGELFF
DNA: TGTGCCAGCAGCTTTCCTAGCGGGGAGAACACCGGGGAGCTGTTTTTT

D: .
size: .
J: TRBJ2-5
V: TRBV11-3
CDR3: CATPLGAAETQYF
DNA: TGTGCCACCCCCTTAGGGGCAGCGGAGACCCAGTACTTC

D: .
size: .
J: TRBJ2-5
V: TRBV9
CDR3: CASSAPPQETQYF
DNA: TGTGCCAGCAGCGCCCCTCCGCAAGAGACCCAGTACTTC

D: .
size: .
J: TRBJ1-1
V: TRBV10-3
CDR3: CAIGRGTEAFF
DNA: TGTGCCATCGGGCGGGGGACTGAAGCTTTCTTT

D: .
size: .
J: TRBJ2-1
V: TRBV21-1
CDR3: CASSKPGGSYNEQFF
DNA: TGTGCCAGCAGCAAGCCCGGGGGGTCTTACAATGAGCAGTTCTTC

D: .
size: .
J: TRBJ2-1
V: TRBV6-2/TRBV6-3
CDR3: CASSYSNLRGYNEQFF
DNA: TGTGCCAGCAGTTACTCGAACTTGAGAGGGTACAATGAGCAGTTCTTC

D: .
size: .
J: TRBJ1-3
V: TRBV14
CDR3: CASSQDNRGGNTIYF
DNA: TGTGCCAGCAGCCAAGATAATAGGGGTGGAAACACCATATATTTT

D: .
size: .
J: TRBJ2-1
V: TRBV7-9
CDR3: CASSLDFGESYNEQFF
DNA: TGTGCCAGCAGCTTAGATTTCGGTGAGTCCTACAATGAGCAGTTCTTC

D: TRBD1
size: .
J: TRBJ1-6
V: TRBV19
CDR3: CASSPEGQINSPLHF
DNA: TGTGCCAGTAGTCCAGAGGGACAGATAAATTCACCCCTCCACTTT

D: .
size: few
J: TRBJ1-1
V: TRBV7-9
CDR3: CASSFSAGADPEAFF
DNA: TGTGCCAGCAGCTTCTCGGCAGGGGCGGACCCTGAAGCTTTCTTT